Listed below are T cell receptor beta chains from one sample, sequenced in a study of T-cell memory formation after mild COVID-19. Each CDR3 protein is one row after TCRdb ran MiXCR on the 5' RACE reads. The sample lists about 130,000 distinct CDR3 sequences, roughly 6% occurring once. Material for sequencing was PBMCs or a T cell subset sorted from them (not recorded which). These receptor sequences come from an adult woman who had mild COVID-19 (a few samples of this study predate the infection). Cell type and time point are not known. CDR3s include the opening cysteine and the closing phenylalanine or tryptophan. D genes are given only for firm matches. Size is stated for part of the rows, as once, few or many counts, or as a class when the clone is expanded.

V gene: TRBV6-5
clone size: many
J gene: TRBJ2-7
D gene: TRBD2
CDR3 DNA: TGTGCCAGCAGTTACTCGAGCGGGGGGAGCTACGAGCAGTACTTC
CDR3 protein: CASSYSSGGSYEQYF

V gene: TRBV9
clone size: many
J gene: TRBJ2-1
D gene: .
CDR3 DNA: TGTGCCAGCAGCGGGGTGGGGTTTGTCCCCTACAATGAGCAGTTCTTC
CDR3 protein: CASSGVGFVPYNEQFF

V gene: TRBV18
clone size: .
J gene: TRBJ1-2
D gene: .
CDR3 DNA: TGTGCCAGCTCACCACCGGGGAGGTTAGCTGATGGCTACACCTTC
CDR3 protein: CASSPPGRLADGYTF

V gene: TRBV12-3/TRBV12-4
clone size: .
J gene: TRBJ2-7
D gene: .
CDR3 DNA: TGTGCCAGCAGTCTCGACCCGCGGCAGGGGGGTGACGAGCAGTACTTC
CDR3 protein: CASSLDPRQGGDEQYF

V gene: TRBV18
clone size: .
J gene: TRBJ1-1
D gene: TRBD1
CDR3 DNA: TGTGCCAGCTCACCCGGACAGGCCCAATCCCCCGGGACTGAAGCTTTCTTT
CDR3 protein: CASSPGQAQSPGTEAFF

V gene: TRBV18
clone size: few
J gene: TRBJ2-1
D gene: .
CDR3 DNA: TGTGCCAGCTCAGTTGGGCAAGGAGGGAATGAGCAGTTCTTC
CDR3 protein: CASSVGQGGNEQFF

V gene: TRBV12-3/TRBV12-4
clone size: few
J gene: TRBJ2-3
D gene: .
CDR3 DNA: TGTGCCAGCAGCTCGACTCGGGCGCAGTATTTT
CDR3 protein: CASSSTRAQYF

V gene: TRBV7-8
clone size: many
J gene: TRBJ2-7
D gene: TRBD1
CDR3 DNA: TGTGCCAGCAGCCTAGGGACAGGGGTCTACGAGCAGTACTTC
CDR3 protein: CASSLGTGVYEQYF

V gene: TRBV5-1
clone size: few
J gene: TRBJ2-7
D gene: .
CDR3 DNA: TGCGCCAGCAGCTCAAATAACTGGAACGAGCAGTACTTC
CDR3 protein: CASSSNNWNEQYF

V gene: TRBV18
clone size: .
J gene: TRBJ2-1
D gene: .
CDR3 DNA: TGTGCCAGCTCCCCGGACTTTTCAGTGAATGAGCAGTTCTTC
CDR3 protein: CASSPDFSVNEQFF

V gene: TRBV11-3
clone size: few
J gene: TRBJ2-7
D gene: TRBD2
CDR3 DNA: TGTGCCAGCAGCGAGACTAGCGGCCATACCTACGAGCAGTACTTC
CDR3 protein: CASSETSGHTYEQYF

V gene: TRBV9
clone size: many
J gene: TRBJ2-5
D gene: .
CDR3 DNA: TGTGCCAGCAGCACTCAACCCGGGACTCCTCAAGAGACCCAGTACTTC
CDR3 protein: CASSTQPGTPQETQYF

V gene: TRBV11-2
clone size: .
J gene: TRBJ1-2
D gene: .
CDR3 DNA: TGTGCCAGCAGCACCCGGCACTATGGCTACACCTTC
CDR3 protein: CASSTRHYGYTF

V gene: TRBV10-1
clone size: many
J gene: TRBJ2-7
D gene: TRBD1
CDR3 DNA: TGCGCCAGCAGTGTCGGACAGGGGGACCTGAGCTCCTACGAGCAGTACTTC
CDR3 protein: CASSVGQGDLSSYEQYF

V gene: TRBV12-3/TRBV12-4
clone size: many
J gene: TRBJ1-3
D gene: .
CDR3 DNA: TGTGCCAGCAGTCCCCAAGGCTCTGGAAACACCATATATTTT
CDR3 protein: CASSPQGSGNTIYF

V gene: TRBV29-1
clone size: .
J gene: TRBJ2-7
D gene: .
CDR3 DNA: TGCAGCGTCCCCGGGGGGCAGTACTTC
CDR3 protein: CSVPGGQYF

V gene: TRBV2
clone size: few
J gene: TRBJ2-3
D gene: TRBD2
CDR3 DNA: TGTGCCAGCAGCCGGACTAGTCATACTAGCACAGATACGCAGTATTTT
CDR3 protein: CASSRTSHTSTDTQYF

V gene: TRBV12-3/TRBV12-4
clone size: .
J gene: TRBJ2-7
D gene: TRBD1
CDR3 DNA: TGTGCCAGCAGTCGAGCCGGGACAGGCCCTTACTACGAGCAGTACTTC
CDR3 protein: CASSRAGTGPYYEQYF

V gene: TRBV29-1
clone size: .
J gene: TRBJ2-6
D gene: .
CDR3 DNA: TGCAGCGTCGGGGGTGCGGCCAACGTCCTGACTTTC
CDR3 protein: CSVGGAANVLTF

V gene: TRBV12-3/TRBV12-4
clone size: .
J gene: TRBJ1-3
D gene: .
CDR3 DNA: TGTGCCAGCAGTTTAACGGTGGGATCTGGAAACACCATATATTTT
CDR3 protein: CASSLTVGSGNTIYF

V gene: TRBV4-2
clone size: many
J gene: TRBJ2-1
D gene: TRBD2
CDR3 DNA: TGTGCCAGCAGCCAAAGGGCCGTAGCGGGAGGGAACAATGAGCAGTTCTTC
CDR3 protein: CASSQRAVAGGNNEQFF

V gene: TRBV19
clone size: .
J gene: TRBJ1-1
D gene: TRBD1
CDR3 DNA: TGTGCCAGTAGTATAAGTGGGGCAGGGGGGCGCGAAGCTTTCTTT
CDR3 protein: CASSISGAGGREAFF

V gene: TRBV9
clone size: .
J gene: TRBJ1-2
D gene: TRBD1
CDR3 DNA: TGTGCCAGCAGCGCTACGGGACAGGTGACAGATTATGGCTACACCTTC
CDR3 protein: CASSATGQVTDYGYTF

V gene: TRBV27
clone size: many
J gene: TRBJ1-2
D gene: .
CDR3 DNA: TGTGCCAGCAGTTTCGGCCAGGGAAACTATGGCTACACCTTC
CDR3 protein: CASSFGQGNYGYTF

V gene: TRBV28
clone size: few
J gene: TRBJ2-7
D gene: .
CDR3 DNA: TGTGCCAGCAGTTCTCCCCCGGGGCAGGTCTACGAGCAGTACTTC
CDR3 protein: CASSSPPGQVYEQYF

V gene: TRBV6-5
clone size: many
J gene: TRBJ1-1
D gene: .
CDR3 DNA: TGTGCCAGCAGTTATGGAGGAAAGGTGGGGTCGAACACTGAAGCTTTCTTT
CDR3 protein: CASSYGGKVGSNTEAFF

V gene: TRBV20-1
clone size: .
J gene: TRBJ2-1
D gene: TRBD2
CDR3 DNA: TGCAGTGCAAAACTAGCGGGAGGCCAGAGCTCCTACAATGAGCAGTTCTTC
CDR3 protein: CSAKLAGGQSSYNEQFF

V gene: TRBV3-1
clone size: .
J gene: TRBJ2-3
D gene: TRBD2
CDR3 DNA: TGTGCCAGCAGCCAAGAGCCTAGCGGGATGGGGTATGTGGAAACAGATACGCAGTATTTT
CDR3 protein: CASSQEPSGMGYVETDTQYF

V gene: TRBV20-1
clone size: .
J gene: TRBJ2-5
D gene: TRBD1
CDR3 DNA: TGCAGTGCTGGAGCGTTGAAGGACAGGGTTTTGGAGACCCAGTACTTC
CDR3 protein: CSAGALKDRVLETQYF

V gene: TRBV12-3/TRBV12-4
clone size: .
J gene: TRBJ1-1
D gene: .
CDR3 DNA: TGTGCCAGCAGTTTACTGGACACTGAAGCTTTCTTT
CDR3 protein: CASSLLDTEAFF

V gene: TRBV15
clone size: many
J gene: TRBJ2-7
D gene: .
CDR3 DNA: TGTGCCACCAGCAGAGGAGGCTCGGCTTCCTACGAGCAGTACTTC
CDR3 protein: CATSRGGSASYEQYF

V gene: TRBV7-2
clone size: many
J gene: TRBJ1-2
D gene: .
CDR3 DNA: TGTGCCAGCAGCCCCACGGCCAGCTATGGCTACACCTTC
CDR3 protein: CASSPTASYGYTF

V gene: TRBV7-2
clone size: few
J gene: TRBJ2-7
D gene: TRBD1
CDR3 DNA: TGTGCCAGCAGCTCCGGGACAGGACCCTACGAGCAGTACTTC
CDR3 protein: CASSSGTGPYEQYF

V gene: TRBV7-8
clone size: .
J gene: TRBJ1-3
D gene: .
CDR3 DNA: TGTGCCAGCAGCTCAACAGAGACTGGAAACACCATATATTTT
CDR3 protein: CASSSTETGNTIYF

V gene: TRBV5-4
clone size: .
J gene: TRBJ2-3
D gene: TRBD2
CDR3 DNA: TGTGCCAGCAGCACCCGGGACTATACCACAGATACGCAGTATTTT
CDR3 protein: CASSTRDYTTDTQYF

V gene: TRBV3-1
clone size: few
J gene: TRBJ2-1
D gene: TRBD2
CDR3 DNA: TGTGCCAGCAGCCAAGATTACGGGAGGCACTACAATGAGCAGTTCTTC
CDR3 protein: CASSQDYGRHYNEQFF

V gene: TRBV20-1
clone size: many
J gene: TRBJ1-4
D gene: .
CDR3 DNA: TGCAGTGCTAGTCGAGGGAGTAAAGCAACTAATGAAAAACTGTTTTTT
CDR3 protein: CSASRGSKATNEKLFF

V gene: TRBV18
clone size: many
J gene: TRBJ2-7
D gene: .
CDR3 DNA: TGTGCCAGCTCACCACCGGGGGTCCGCTCCTACGAGCAGTACTTC
CDR3 protein: CASSPPGVRSYEQYF

V gene: TRBV6-1
clone size: many
J gene: TRBJ2-4
D gene: .
CDR3 DNA: TGTGCCAGCAGTGAAGATCGGAACAGTGCCAAAAACATTCAGTACTTC
CDR3 protein: CASSEDRNSAKNIQYF

V gene: TRBV12-3/TRBV12-4
clone size: .
J gene: TRBJ1-1
D gene: .
CDR3 DNA: TGTGCCAGCAGTTTAGGCCAGGTCTATGAAGCTTTCTTT
CDR3 protein: CASSLGQVYEAFF

V gene: TRBV7-2
clone size: many
J gene: TRBJ2-7
D gene: .
CDR3 DNA: TGTGCCAGCAGCTTAGTGGCCGAGCAGTACTTC
CDR3 protein: CASSLVAEQYF